The 15 T cell receptor beta chains listed next were all sequenced from one sample in a study of control samples from healthy donors and cancer patients. The assay was immunoSEQ multiplex PCR, and TCRdb's table has in-frame clones only and misses some. The table records 90,000 to 120,000 clones, about 80% of them present only once. Sequenced sample: blood. All receptors come from a man between 18 and 29 years old in good health.

The chain links TRBV19 to TRBJ2-7, with D perhaps TRBD1 (6 bases). The CDR3 length is 13 residues. V lost 4 bases to trimming and J lost 6 bases, with 13 bases between them. The germline CDR1 and CDR2 sequences are LNHDA and SQIVND (reference sequence). The DNA of the CDR3 is TGTGCCAGTAGTAAAGGGATCAGGGGCGAGCAGTACTTC. Translated: CASSKGIRGEQYF.

The genes are TRBV28 and TRBJ2-7; D possibly uses TRBD1 or TRBD2 (5 bases each). Germline CDR1 MDHEN, CDR2 SYDVKM. Trimming took 5 bases from V and 6 from J, leaving 14 bases between them. This CDR3 contains 13 residues. The CDR3: CASSKGPGREQYF. The DNA for the CDR3 is TGTGCCAGCAGTAAGGGACCCGGGCGCGAGCAGTACTTC.

V and J are TRBV29-1 and TRBJ2-4; 7 bases line up with TRBD1. Germline-derived CDR1 and CDR2 are SQVTM and ANQGSEA. This CDR3 is 13 amino acids long. J lost 0 bases, V lost 4 bases, and 0 bases had no gene match. The CDR3 DNA follows: TGCAGCGTTGGGGACAGAGCCAAAAACATTCAGTACTTC. As protein: CSVGDRAKNIQYF. Based on the CDR3 plus reference TRBV29-1 and TRBJ2-4, the full variable domain is SAVISQKPSRDICQRGTSLTIQCQVDSQVTMMFWYRQQPGQSLTLIATANQGSEATYESGFVIDKFPISRPNLTFSTLTVSNMSPEDSSIYLCSVGDRAKNIQYFGAGTRLSVL.

The gene calls are TRBV6-2 or TRBV6-3 and TRBJ2-5; D unresolved. There are 15 residues in the CDR3. The V end lost 0 bases, the J end lost 5 bases, and 13 bases lay between the germline ends. Per the germline V gene, CDR1 is MNHEY and CDR2 is SVGEGT. The CDR3 DNA follows: TGTGCCAGCAGTTACTCGCAGTTAGGGCGGGAGACCCAGTACTTC. Its translation: CASSYSQLGRETQYF.

The chain couples TRBV5-4 to TRBJ1-1; D gene ambiguous. Trimming left V 3 bases short and J 2 bases short, with 14 bases between. The V gene's germline CDR1 is SGHNT and CDR2 YYREEE (reference sequence). CDR3 length equals 15 residues. The CDR3 loop reads CASSSWTASNTEAFF. The CDR3 nucleotides read TGTGCCAGCAGCTCGTGGACGGCATCTAACACTGAAGCTTTCTTT.

The V call is TRBV24-1, the J call TRBJ1-3; 10 nucleotides match TRBD1. This CDR3 has 16 residues. Per germline, CDR1 KGHDR and CDR2 SFDVKD. Trimming took 5 bases from V and 2 from J; bases not matched to a gene: 5. This CDR3 reads CATSAGGTGAGNTIYF. The CDR3 region has the DNA TGTGCCACCAGTGCCGGAGGGACAGGGGCTGGAAACACCATATATTTT.

Written as DNA, the CDR3 is TGTGCCAGCAGCTTTTACTTACAGGGGAGCACAGATACGCAGTATTTT. It translates to CASSFYLQGSTDTQYF. The chain carries TRBV7-9 and TRBJ2-3; TRBD1 agrees at 7 bases. The CDR3 extends over 16 amino acids. Germline CDR1 SEHNR, CDR2 FQNEAQ (reference sequence). V lost 3 bases to trimming and J lost 0 bases; unmatched junction nucleotides: 6. The variable domain in full, with the rest retrieved from reference TRBV7-9 and TRBJ2-3, is DTGVSQNPRHKITKRGQNVTFRCDPISEHNRLYWYRQTLGQGPEFLTYFQNEAQLEKSRLLSDRFSAERPKGSFSTLEIQRTEQGDSAMYLCASSFYLQGSTDTQYFGPGTRLTVL.

V gene TRBV29-1 combines with J gene TRBJ2-1; 10 bases map to TRBD1. V was clipped by 1 base and J by 4 bases; unmatched bases: 4. Germline CDR1 SQVTM, CDR2 ANQGSEA. The CDR3 has 15 amino acids. The CDR3 DNA is TGCAGCGTTGAAGCCCCGGACAGGGGGTACAATGAGCAGTTCTTC. Translated: CSVEAPDRGYNEQFF.

There are many counts of this clone. The V gene is TRBV4-2, the J gene TRBJ2-5, with D maybe TRBD1 (5 bases). Between the trimmed V and J ends, which lost 0 bases and 4 bases, there was a span of 12 bases. The CDR3 extends over 15 amino acids. CDR1 and CDR2 from the germline V gene are LGHNA and YNFKEQ. The CDR3 protein is CASSQELGRRETQYF. The CDR3 coding sequence is TGTGCCAGCAGCCAAGAATTGGGGCGGAGAGAGACCCAGTACTTC.

In nucleotides, the CDR3 is TGTGCCAGCAGTCCACAGGGGGCGATGGGCTATGGCTACACCTTC. Translating it yields CASSPQGAMGYGYTF. This chain joins TRBV6-5 and TRBJ1-2, with 9 bases that match TRBD1. V shed 5 bases and J 4 bases; nucleotides not matched to a gene: 8. The germline V gene has CDR1 MNHEY and CDR2 SVGAGI. The CDR3 contains 15 residues.

This chain's CDR3 is CASSPRTGLGANVLTF. CDR3 in DNA: TGTGCCAGCAGCCCCAGGACAGGGCTGGGGGCCAACGTCCTGACTTTC. V gene TRBV9 combines with J gene TRBJ2-6; 8 positions match TRBD1. The CDR3 loop spans 16 amino acids. CDR1 SGDLS and CDR2 YYNGEE come from the germline V gene. V lost 4 bases to trimming and J lost 4 bases; unmatched junction nucleotides: 7.

The genes are TRBV19 and TRBJ2-1; 8 bases are shared with TRBD1. Looked up from germline, CDR1 is LNHDA and CDR2 is SQIVND (reference sequence). V dropped 4 bases and J dropped 2; count of bases not matched to a gene: 7. The CDR3 runs 16 residues. This chain's CDR3 is CASSTSGQGPYNEQFF. DNA of the CDR3: TGTGCCAGTAGTACCTCCGGACAGGGTCCCTACAATGAGCAGTTCTTC.

This chain joins TRBV5-1 and TRBJ2-6; 7 bases fit TRBD2. The CDR3 runs to 18 residues. Germline V gene lookup returns CDR1 SGHRS and CDR2 YFSETQ. Trimming at V came to 10 bases and at J to 0 bases, leaving 16 bases not matched to a gene. The CDR3 DNA follows: TGCGCCTCCCGGCCGTCGGGAGGCCCTAACTCTGGGGCCAACGTCCTGACTTTC. It encodes CASRPSGGPNSGANVLTF.

The genes are TRBV6-1 and TRBJ2-7; D not certain. The CDR3 extends over 13 amino acids. The germline V gene has CDR1 MNHNS and CDR2 SASEGT. Trimming removed 2 bases from V and 5 bases from J, with 10 bases in between. The CDR3 sequence is CASSERVVDEQYV. As DNA, the CDR3 is TGTGCCAGCAGTGAAAGAGTCGTTGACGAGCAGTACGTC.

The V gene is TRBV29-1, the J gene TRBJ2-1; D unresolved. V was pared by 5 bases and J by 9 bases, with 8 bases between. Germline CDR1 is SQVTM and CDR2 is ANQGSEA. The CDR3 contains 10 residues. The CDR3 sequence: CSVRYGEQFF. Here the CDR3 DNA reads TGCAGCGTTAGGTACGGTGAGCAGTTCTTC.